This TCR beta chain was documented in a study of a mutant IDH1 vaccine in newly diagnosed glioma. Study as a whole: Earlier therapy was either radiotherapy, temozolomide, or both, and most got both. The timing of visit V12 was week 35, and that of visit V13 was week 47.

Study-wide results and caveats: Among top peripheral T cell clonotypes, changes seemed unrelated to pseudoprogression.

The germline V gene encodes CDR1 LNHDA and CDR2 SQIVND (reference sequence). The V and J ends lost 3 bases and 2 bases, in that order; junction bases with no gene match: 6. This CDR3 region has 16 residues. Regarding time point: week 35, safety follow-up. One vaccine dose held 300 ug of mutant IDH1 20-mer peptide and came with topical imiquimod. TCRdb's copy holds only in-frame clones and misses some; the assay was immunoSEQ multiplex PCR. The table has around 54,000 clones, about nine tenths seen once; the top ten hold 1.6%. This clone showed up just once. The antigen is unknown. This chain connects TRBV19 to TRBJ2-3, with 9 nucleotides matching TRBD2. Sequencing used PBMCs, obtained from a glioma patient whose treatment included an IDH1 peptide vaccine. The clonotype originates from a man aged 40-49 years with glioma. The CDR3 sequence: CASSIGRGRVTDTQYF. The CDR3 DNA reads TGTGCCAGTAGTATCGGTCGCGGGAGGGTCACAGATACGCAGTATTTT.